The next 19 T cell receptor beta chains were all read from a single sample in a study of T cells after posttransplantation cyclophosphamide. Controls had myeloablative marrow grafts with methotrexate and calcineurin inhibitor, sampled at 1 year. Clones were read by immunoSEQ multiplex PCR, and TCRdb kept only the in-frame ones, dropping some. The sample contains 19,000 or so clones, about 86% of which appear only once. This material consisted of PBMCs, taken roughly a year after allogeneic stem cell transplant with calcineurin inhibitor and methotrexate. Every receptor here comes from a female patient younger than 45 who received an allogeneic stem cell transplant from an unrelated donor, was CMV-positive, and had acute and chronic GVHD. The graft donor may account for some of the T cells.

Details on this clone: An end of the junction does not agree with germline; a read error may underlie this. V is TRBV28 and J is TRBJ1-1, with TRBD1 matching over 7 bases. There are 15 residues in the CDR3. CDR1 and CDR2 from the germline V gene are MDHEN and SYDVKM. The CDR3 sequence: CASSLRGLLKTEAFF. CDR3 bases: TGTGCCAGCAGTTTAAGGGGGCTGTTGAAGACTGAAGCTTTCTTT. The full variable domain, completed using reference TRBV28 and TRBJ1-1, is DVKVTQSSRYLVKRTGEKVFLECVQDMDHENMFWYRQDPGLGLRLIYFSYDVKMKEKGDIPEGYSVSREKKERFSLILESASTNQTSMYLCASSLRGLLKTEAFFGQGTRLTVV.

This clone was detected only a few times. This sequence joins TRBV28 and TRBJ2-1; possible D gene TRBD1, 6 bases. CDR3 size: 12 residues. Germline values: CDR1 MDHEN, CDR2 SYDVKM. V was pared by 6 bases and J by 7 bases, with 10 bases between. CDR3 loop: CASRWDTNEQFF. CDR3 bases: TGTGCCAGCAGGTGGGACACAAATGAGCAGTTCTTC.

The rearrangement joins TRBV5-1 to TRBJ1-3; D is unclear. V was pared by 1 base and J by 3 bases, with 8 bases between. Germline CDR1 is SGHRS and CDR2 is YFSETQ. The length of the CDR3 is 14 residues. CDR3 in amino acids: CASSLSGFGNTIYF. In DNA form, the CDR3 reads TGCGCCAGCAGCTTGTCGGGATTTGGAAACACCATATATTTT.

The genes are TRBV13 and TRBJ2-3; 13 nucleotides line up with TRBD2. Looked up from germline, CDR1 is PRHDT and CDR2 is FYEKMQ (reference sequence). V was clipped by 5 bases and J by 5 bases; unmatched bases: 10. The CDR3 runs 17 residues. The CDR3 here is CASSPITSGGAQDTQYF. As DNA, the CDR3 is TGTGCCAGCAGCCCCATAACTAGCGGGGGGGCGCAAGATACGCAGTATTTT.

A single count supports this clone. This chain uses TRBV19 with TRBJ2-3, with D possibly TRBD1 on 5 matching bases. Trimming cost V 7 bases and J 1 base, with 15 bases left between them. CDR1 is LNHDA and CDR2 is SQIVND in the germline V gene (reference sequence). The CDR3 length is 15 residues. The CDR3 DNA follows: TGTGCCAGTAAAGCCCTAGGGGCGGGCACAGATACGCAGTATTTT. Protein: CASKALGAGTDTQYF.

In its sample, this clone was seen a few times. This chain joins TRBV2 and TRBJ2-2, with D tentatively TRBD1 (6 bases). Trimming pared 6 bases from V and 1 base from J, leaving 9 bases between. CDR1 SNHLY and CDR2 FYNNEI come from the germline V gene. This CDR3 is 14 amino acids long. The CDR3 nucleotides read TGTGCCAGCAGGAGGACAGAGAACACCGGGGAGCTGTTTTTT. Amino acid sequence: CASRRTENTGELFF.

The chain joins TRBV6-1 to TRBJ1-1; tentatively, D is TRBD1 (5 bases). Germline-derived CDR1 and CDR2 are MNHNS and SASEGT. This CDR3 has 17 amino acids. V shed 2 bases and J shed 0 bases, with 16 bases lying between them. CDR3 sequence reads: CASSEYGGWKMNTEAFF. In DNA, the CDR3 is TGTGCCAGCAGTGAATACGGGGGGTGGAAGATGAACACTGAAGCTTTCTTT.

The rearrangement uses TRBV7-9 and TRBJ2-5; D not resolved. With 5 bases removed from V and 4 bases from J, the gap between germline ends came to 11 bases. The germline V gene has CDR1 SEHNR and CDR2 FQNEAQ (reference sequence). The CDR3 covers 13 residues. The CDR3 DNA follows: TGTGCCAGCAGCCCCCGTACGGGAGAGACCCAGTACTTC. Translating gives CASSPRTGETQYF.

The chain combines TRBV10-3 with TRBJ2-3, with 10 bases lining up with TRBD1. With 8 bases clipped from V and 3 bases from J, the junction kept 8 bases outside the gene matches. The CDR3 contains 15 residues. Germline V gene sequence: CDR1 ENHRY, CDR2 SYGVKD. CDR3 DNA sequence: TGTGCCATCGCCCTGGGACAGGGGATTACAGATACGCAGTATTTT. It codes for CAIALGQGITDTQYF.

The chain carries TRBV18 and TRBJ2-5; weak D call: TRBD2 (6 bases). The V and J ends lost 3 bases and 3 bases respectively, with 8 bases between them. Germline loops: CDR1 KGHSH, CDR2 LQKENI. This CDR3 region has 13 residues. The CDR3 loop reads CASSPGGEETQYF. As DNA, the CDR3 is TGTGCCAGCTCACCGGGAGGAGAAGAGACCCAGTACTTC.

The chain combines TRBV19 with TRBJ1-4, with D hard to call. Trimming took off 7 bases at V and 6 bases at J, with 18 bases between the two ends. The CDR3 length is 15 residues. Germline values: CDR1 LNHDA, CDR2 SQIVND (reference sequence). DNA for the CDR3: TGTGCCAGTAATCCGGGGAAAGAGCTTTATGAAAAACTGTTTTTT. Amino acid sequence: CASNPGKELYEKLFF.

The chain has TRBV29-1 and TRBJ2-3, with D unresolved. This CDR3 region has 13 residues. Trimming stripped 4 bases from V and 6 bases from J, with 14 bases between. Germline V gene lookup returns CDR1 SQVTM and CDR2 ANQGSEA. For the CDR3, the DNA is TGCAGCGTTGTTAGAGAGCGACTTGATACGCAGTATTTT. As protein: CSVVRERLDTQYF.

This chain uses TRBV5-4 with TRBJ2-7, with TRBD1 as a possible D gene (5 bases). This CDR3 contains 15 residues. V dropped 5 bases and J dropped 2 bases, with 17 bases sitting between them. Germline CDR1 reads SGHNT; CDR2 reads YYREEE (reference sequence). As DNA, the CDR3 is TGTGCCAGCAGATCAGAGTTAGGGGCGGCCTACGAGCAGTACTTC. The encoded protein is CASRSELGAAYEQYF.

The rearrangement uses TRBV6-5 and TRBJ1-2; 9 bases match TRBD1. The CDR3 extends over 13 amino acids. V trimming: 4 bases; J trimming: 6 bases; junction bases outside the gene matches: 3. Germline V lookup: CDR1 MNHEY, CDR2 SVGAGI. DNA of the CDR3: TGTGCCAGCAGTTGGCGGACAGGGGATGGCTACACCTTC. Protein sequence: CASSWRTGDGYTF.

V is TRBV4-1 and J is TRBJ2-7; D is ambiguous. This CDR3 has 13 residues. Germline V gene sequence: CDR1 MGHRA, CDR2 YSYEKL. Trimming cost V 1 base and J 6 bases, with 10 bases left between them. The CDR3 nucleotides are TGCGCCAGCAGCCAAGTCGCGACTTCCGAGCAGTACTTC. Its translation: CASSQVATSEQYF.

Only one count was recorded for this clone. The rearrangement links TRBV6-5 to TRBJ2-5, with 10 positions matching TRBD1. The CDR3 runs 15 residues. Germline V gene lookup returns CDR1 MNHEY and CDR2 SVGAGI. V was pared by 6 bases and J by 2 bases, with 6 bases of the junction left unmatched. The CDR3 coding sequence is TGTGCCAGCAGGCCCCCGGACAGGGGGCAAGAGACCCAGTACTTC. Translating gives CASRPPDRGQETQYF.

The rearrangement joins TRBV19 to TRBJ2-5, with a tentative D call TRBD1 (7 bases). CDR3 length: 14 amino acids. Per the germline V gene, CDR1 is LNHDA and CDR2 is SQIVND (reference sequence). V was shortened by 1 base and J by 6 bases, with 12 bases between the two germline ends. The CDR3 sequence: CASSIVRDSQTQYF. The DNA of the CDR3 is TGTGCCAGTAGTATAGTGCGGGACAGCCAGACCCAGTACTTC.

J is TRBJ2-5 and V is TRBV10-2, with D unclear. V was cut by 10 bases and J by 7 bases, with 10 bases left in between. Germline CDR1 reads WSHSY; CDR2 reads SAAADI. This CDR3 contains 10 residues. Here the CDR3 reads CANPRGTQYF. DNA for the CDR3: TGCGCCAACCCGCGAGGGACCCAGTACTTC.

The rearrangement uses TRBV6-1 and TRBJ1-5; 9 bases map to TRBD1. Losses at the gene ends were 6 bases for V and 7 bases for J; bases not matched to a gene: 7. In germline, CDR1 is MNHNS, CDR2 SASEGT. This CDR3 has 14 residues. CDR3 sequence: CASSRGDRAQPQHF. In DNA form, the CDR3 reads TGTGCCAGCAGCCGGGGGGACAGGGCCCAGCCCCAGCATTTT.